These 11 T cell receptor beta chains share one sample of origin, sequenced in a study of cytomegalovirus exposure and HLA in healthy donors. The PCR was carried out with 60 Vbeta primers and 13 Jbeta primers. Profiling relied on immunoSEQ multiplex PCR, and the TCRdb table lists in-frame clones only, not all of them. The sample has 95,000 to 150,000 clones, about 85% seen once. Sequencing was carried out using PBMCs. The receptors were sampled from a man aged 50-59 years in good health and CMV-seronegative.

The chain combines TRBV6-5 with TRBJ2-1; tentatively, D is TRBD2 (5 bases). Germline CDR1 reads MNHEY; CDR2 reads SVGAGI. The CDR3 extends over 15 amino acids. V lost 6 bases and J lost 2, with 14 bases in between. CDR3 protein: CASSHRGLAYNEQFF. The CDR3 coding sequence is TGTGCCAGCAGCCACCGGGGATTAGCCTACAATGAGCAGTTCTTC.

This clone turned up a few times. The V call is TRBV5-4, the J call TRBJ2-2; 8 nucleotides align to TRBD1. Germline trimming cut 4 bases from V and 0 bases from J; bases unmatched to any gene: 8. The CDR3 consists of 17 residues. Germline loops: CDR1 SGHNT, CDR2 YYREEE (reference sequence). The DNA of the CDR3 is TGTGCCAGCAGCCCGGACAGGGTTGTGGCGAACACCGGGGAGCTGTTTTTT. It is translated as CASSPDRVVANTGELFF.

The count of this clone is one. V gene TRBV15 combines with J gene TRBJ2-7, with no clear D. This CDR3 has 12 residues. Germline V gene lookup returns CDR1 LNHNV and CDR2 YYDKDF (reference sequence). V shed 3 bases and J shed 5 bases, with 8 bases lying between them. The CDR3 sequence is CATSSLANEQYF. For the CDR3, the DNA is TGTGCCACCAGCAGCTTAGCCAACGAGCAGTACTTC.

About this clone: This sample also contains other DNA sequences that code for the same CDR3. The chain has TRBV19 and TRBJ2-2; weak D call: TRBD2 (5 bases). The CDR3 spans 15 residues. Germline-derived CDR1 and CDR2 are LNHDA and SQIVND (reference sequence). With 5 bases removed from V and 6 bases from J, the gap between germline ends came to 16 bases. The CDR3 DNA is TGTGCCAGTAGTCACCGGGATCCGTTCGCCGGGGAGCTGTTTTTT. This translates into CASSHRDPFAGELFF. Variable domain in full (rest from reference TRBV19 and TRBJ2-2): DGGITQSPKYLFRKEGQNVTLSCEQNLNHDAMYWYRQDPGQGLRLIYYSQIVNDFQKGDIAEGYSVSREKKESFPLTVTSAQKNPTAFYLCASSHRDPFAGELFFGEGSRLTVL.

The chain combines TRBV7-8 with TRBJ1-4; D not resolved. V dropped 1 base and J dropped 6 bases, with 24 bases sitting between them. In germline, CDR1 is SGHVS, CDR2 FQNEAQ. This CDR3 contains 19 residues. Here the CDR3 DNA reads TGTGCCAGCAGCTTAGTGGGCAGAGCCCTAACCGAGGGAGATGAAAAACTGTTTTTT. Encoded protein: CASSLVGRALTEGDEKLFF.

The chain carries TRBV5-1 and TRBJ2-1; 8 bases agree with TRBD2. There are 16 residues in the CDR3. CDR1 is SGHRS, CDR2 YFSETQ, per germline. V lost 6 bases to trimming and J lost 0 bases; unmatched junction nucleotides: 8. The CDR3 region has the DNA TGCGCCAGCACTCCCGGCGGGAGGCCCTCCTACAATGAGCAGTTCTTC. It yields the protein CASTPGGRPSYNEQFF.

The CDR3 reads CASSSPRRAAGTGVWAEAFF. In DNA form, the CDR3 reads TGTGCCAGCAGCTCTCCGCGAAGGGCCGCAGGGACAGGGGTATGGGCTGAAGCTTTCTTT. The gene calls are TRBV7-8 and TRBJ1-1, with 10 bases lining up with TRBD1. Looked up from germline, CDR1 is SGHVS and CDR2 is FQNEAQ. V lost 4 bases, J lost 6 bases, and 23 bases stayed unmatched. The CDR3 is made up of 20 amino acids.

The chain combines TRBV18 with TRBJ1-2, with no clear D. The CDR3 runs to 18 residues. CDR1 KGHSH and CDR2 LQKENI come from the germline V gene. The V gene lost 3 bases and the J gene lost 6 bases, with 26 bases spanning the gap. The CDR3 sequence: CASSPQDLQVVQPHGYTF. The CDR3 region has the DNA TGTGCCAGCTCACCTCAGGACTTGCAGGTTGTACAGCCCCATGGCTACACCTTC. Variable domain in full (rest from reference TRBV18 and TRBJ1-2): NAGVMQNPRHLVRRRGQEARLRCSPMKGHSHVYWYRQLPEEGLKFMVYLQKENIIDESGMPKERFSAEFPKEGPSILRIQQVVRGDSAAYFCASSPQDLQVVQPHGYTFGSGTRLTVV.

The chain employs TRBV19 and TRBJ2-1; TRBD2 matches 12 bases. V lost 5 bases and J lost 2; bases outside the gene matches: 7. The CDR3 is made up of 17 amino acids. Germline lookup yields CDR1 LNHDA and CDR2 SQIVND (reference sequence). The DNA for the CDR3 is TGTGCCAGTAGTCTACGAGGACTAGCGGGGACCTACAATGAGCAGTTCTTC. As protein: CASSLRGLAGTYNEQFF.

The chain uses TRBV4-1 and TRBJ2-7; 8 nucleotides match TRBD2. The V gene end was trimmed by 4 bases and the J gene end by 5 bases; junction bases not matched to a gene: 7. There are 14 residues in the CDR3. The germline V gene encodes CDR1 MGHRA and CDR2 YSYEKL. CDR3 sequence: CASSPLAEDHEQYF. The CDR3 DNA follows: TGCGCCAGCAGCCCACTAGCGGAAGACCACGAGCAGTACTTC.

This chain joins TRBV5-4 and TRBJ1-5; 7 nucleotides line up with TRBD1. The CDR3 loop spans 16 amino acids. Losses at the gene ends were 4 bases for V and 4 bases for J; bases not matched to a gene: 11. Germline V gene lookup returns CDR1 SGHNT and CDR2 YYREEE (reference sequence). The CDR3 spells CASSQGGGDRNQPQHF. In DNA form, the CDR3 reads TGTGCCAGCAGCCAGGGAGGAGGGGACAGAAATCAGCCCCAGCATTTT.